These 23 T cell receptor beta chains share one sample of origin, sequenced in a study of shared clonotypes between healthy human individuals. Some clones are missing from TCRdb's copy, which holds only in-frame ones; the method was immunoSEQ multiplex PCR. The sample consists of 85,000 to 100,000 clones, about two thirds of them appearing once. Sequencing was carried out using memory CD8+ T cells sorted from blood. Indicated subset: CD45RO+ cells pooled with CCR7-negative TemRA cells. Source of these receptors: a man in his thirties or forties in good health.

This clone has ten or more counts. The chain links TRBV28 to TRBJ2-7; TRBD1 aligns across 10 bases. There are 18 residues in the CDR3. Looked up from germline, CDR1 is MDHEN and CDR2 is SYDVKM. The V and J ends lost 5 bases and 2 bases, in that order; junction bases with no gene match: 15. CDR3 nucleotides: TGTGCCAGCAGTCCGACGGTCGGGACAGGGGCTTTAACCTACGAGCAGTACTTC. Protein: CASSPTVGTGALTYEQYF.

The rearrangement joins TRBV27 to TRBJ2-7; D is possibly TRBD1 (6 bases). V lost 0 bases to trimming and J lost 10 bases, with 16 bases between them. This CDR3 is built from 14 residues. CDR1 MNHEY and CDR2 SMNVEV come from the germline V gene (reference sequence). The CDR3 here is CASSLSTAGVPQYF. CDR3 in DNA: TGTGCCAGCAGTTTATCGACGGCAGGGGTCCCACAGTACTTC.

This chain uses TRBV6-5 with TRBJ1-4; D ambiguous. CDR1 MNHEY and CDR2 SVGAGI come from the germline V gene. The V end was cut by 10 bases, the J end by 0 bases, with 15 bases between. The CDR3 runs to 15 residues. CDR3 coding DNA: TGTGCCACTAGAAGGGATACCTCAACTAATGAAAAACTGTTTTTT. Translation: CATRRDTSTNEKLFF.

This sequence joins TRBV5-5 and TRBJ2-3; D is unclear. Germline lookup yields CDR1 SGHKS and CDR2 YYEKEE (reference sequence). The V and J ends lost 0 bases and 2 bases respectively, with 7 bases between them. This CDR3 is built from 14 residues. The CDR3 DNA is TGTGCCAGCAGCTTGGAACAGAACACAGATACGCAGTATTTT. This codes for CASSLEQNTDTQYF.

Only one count was recorded for this clone. The chain carries TRBV21-1 and TRBJ2-7. TRBV21-1 represents a pseudogene. This CDR3 has 15 amino acids. The CDR3 coding sequence is TGTGCCAGCAGCAAAGGGGGACGGATGGACTACGAGCAGTACTTC. Translating it yields CASSKGGRMDYEQYF.

This clone was recorded a few times. The V call is TRBV6-4, the J call TRBJ2-1; the match to TRBD1 covers 8 bases. The germline V gene has CDR1 MRHNA and CDR2 SNTAGT. V gave up 2 bases and J gave up 8 bases; unmatched junction bases: 8. CDR3 length: 15 residues. The CDR3 DNA reads as TGTGCCAGCAGTGACCGGCCAGGGGGCAACGATGAGCAGTTCTTC. Translated: CASSDRPGGNDEQFF.

The gene calls are TRBV7-6 and TRBJ2-7, with D perhaps TRBD2 (7 bases). V dropped 1 base and J dropped 9 bases, with 16 bases sitting between them. The germline V gene encodes CDR1 SGHVS and CDR2 FNYEAQ. The CDR3 covers 14 residues. The CDR3 DNA reads as TGTGCCAGCAGCTTAGGGGCTCTAGGGGGGGTGCAGTACTTC. This gives the protein CASSLGALGGVQYF.

The chain links TRBV7-2 to TRBJ2-7, with 7 bases matching TRBD1. Germline-derived CDR1 and CDR2 are SGHTA and FQGNSA. The CDR3 is 15 amino acids. V shed 2 bases, J shed 2 bases, and the junction held 6 bases outside the gene matches. This chain's CDR3 is CASSLILGQAYEQYF. DNA of the CDR3: TGTGCCAGCAGCTTAATTCTAGGACAGGCCTACGAGCAGTACTTC. The entire variable domain, with the rest obtained from reference TRBV7-2 and TRBJ2-7, is as follows: GAGVSQSPSNKVTEKGKDVELRCDPISGHTALYWYRQSLGQGLEFLIYFQGNSAPDKSGLPSDRFSAERTGGSVSTLTIQRTQQEDSAVYLCASSLILGQAYEQYFGPGTRLTVT.

This clone was seen at least ten times. The chain has TRBV19 and TRBJ2-1; tentative D call: TRBD1 (5 bases). V lost 5 bases and J 15 bases, leaving 20 bases between the germline ends. Germline CDR1 reads LNHDA; CDR2 reads SQIVND (reference sequence). This CDR3 comprises 13 residues. The CDR3 region has the DNA TGTGCCAGTAGTTTCACCGACAGTCCCTTTTGGTTCTTC. Translation: CASSFTDSPFWFF.

The table lists this clone with a few counts. This CDR3 is also generated by other DNA sequences in the sample. The chain joins TRBV9 to TRBJ2-7; 7 positions match TRBD2. The CDR3 is 15 amino acids. Germline trimming cut 0 bases from V and 1 base from J; bases unmatched to any gene: 4. Germline V gene lookup returns CDR1 SGDLS and CDR2 YYNGEE. In DNA form, the CDR3 reads TGTGCCAGCAGCGTAGACGGGAGGACGTCCTACGAGCAGTACTTC. The encoded protein is CASSVDGRTSYEQYF.

J is TRBJ1-1 and V is TRBV10-3; maybe TRBD1 (5 bases). CDR3 length equals 13 residues. Germline lookup yields CDR1 ENHRY and CDR2 SYGVKD. V was clipped by 4 bases and J by 1 base, with 7 bases between them. CDR3 in amino acids: CAISGRENTEAFF. DNA of the CDR3: TGTGCCATCAGTGGCAGGGAGAACACTGAAGCTTTCTTT.

The genes are TRBV28 and TRBJ2-5, with D uncertain. Trimming removed 6 bases from V and 5 bases from J, with 13 bases in between. This CDR3 comprises 13 residues. Germline assignment: CDR1 MDHEN and CDR2 SYDVKM. The CDR3 DNA sequence: TGTGCCAGCAGACCAAGAGGTGGGGAGACCCAGTACTTC. It encodes CASRPRGGETQYF.

V gene TRBV7-6 combines with J gene TRBJ2-1; weak D call: TRBD2 (6 bases). V lost 5 bases and J 6 bases, leaving 14 bases between the germline ends. Per germline, CDR1 SGHVS and CDR2 FNYEAQ. The CDR3 totals 14 residues. As DNA, the CDR3 is TGTGCCAGCAGCCCGGGGGACGCACCCAATGAGCAGTTCTTC. Translating it yields CASSPGDAPNEQFF.

V usage is TRBV19 and J usage is TRBJ2-2; D call uncertain. CDR1 and CDR2 (germline): LNHDA, SQIVND (reference sequence). Trimming took off 3 bases at V and 4 bases at J, with 12 bases between the two ends. CDR3 length: 15 residues. CDR3: CASSISLTGTGELFF. The DNA of the CDR3 is TGTGCCAGTAGTATCAGCCTGACTGGCACCGGGGAGCTGTTTTTT.

CDR3 residues: CASSQVGGRYEQYF. The DNA for the CDR3 is TGTGCCAGCAGCCAAGTGGGGGGACGCTACGAGCAGTACTTC. V gene TRBV14 combines with J gene TRBJ2-7, with D tentatively TRBD2 (6 bases). Germline-derived CDR1 and CDR2 are SGHDN and FVKESK. CDR3 length: 14 amino acids. Trimming shortened V by 1 base and J by 3 bases, and 10 bases separated the two germline ends. The whole variable domain, remainder taken from reference TRBV14 and TRBJ2-7, is EAGVTQFPSHSVIEKGQTVTLRCDPISGHDNLYWYRRVMGKEIKFLLHFVKESKQDESGMPNNRFLAERTGGTYSTLKVQPAELEDSGVYFCASSQVGGRYEQYFGPGTRLTVT.

This chain uses TRBV7-3 with TRBJ2-2; perhaps TRBD1 as D (6 bases). V was cut by 5 bases and J by 5 bases, with 9 bases left in between. Germline CDR1 is SGHTA and CDR2 is FQGTGA. This CDR3 comprises 13 residues. The CDR3 spells CASSTTGTGELFF. CDR3 DNA sequence: TGTGCCAGCAGCACAACAGGGACCGGGGAGCTGTTTTTT.

The V gene is TRBV6-1, the J gene TRBJ1-2; 8 bases are a match to TRBD1. Germline V gene sequence: CDR1 MNHNS, CDR2 SASEGT. J gave up 3 bases and V 3 bases, and 0 bases lay outside the gene matches. The CDR3 contains 13 residues. The CDR3 nucleotides are TGTGCCAGCAGTGACAGGGGGCACTATGGCTACACCTTC. This translates into CASSDRGHYGYTF.

V and J are TRBV6-5 and TRBJ2-7; tentative D call: TRBD1 (6 bases). CDR3 length: 14 residues. The V and J ends lost 0 bases and 5 bases respectively, with 11 bases between them. The germline V gene encodes CDR1 MNHEY and CDR2 SVGAGI. CDR3 residues: CASSYSLRGHEQYF. As DNA, the CDR3 is TGTGCCAGCAGTTACTCCCTCAGGGGACACGAGCAGTACTTC.

This chain connects TRBV7-8 to TRBJ2-5, with a possible D match to TRBD1 (6 bases). The CDR3 has 16 amino acids. Germline V CDR1 and CDR2: SGHVS, FQNEAQ. Trimming removed 8 bases from V and 2 bases from J, with 21 bases in between. The CDR3 region has the DNA TGTGCCAGCGCCGACCCGTACCGGGACAAACAAGAGACCCAGTACTTC. Amino acid sequence: CASADPYRDKQETQYF.

This clone was found once. The gene calls are TRBV29-1 and TRBJ2-7; D might be TRBD2 (5 bases). Trimming left V 6 bases short and J 1 base short, with 13 bases between. Per the germline V gene, CDR1 is SQVTM and CDR2 is ANQGSEA. This CDR3 region has 13 residues. Written as DNA, the CDR3 is TGCAGCGTCCGAGACGGGGAGTCCTACGAGCAGTACTTC. This sequence encodes CSVRDGESYEQYF.

This chain links TRBV6-6 with TRBJ1-4; D may be TRBD1 (6 bases). V lost 6 bases and J 7 bases, leaving 15 bases between the germline ends. Germline V gives CDR1 MNHNY, CDR2 SVGAGI (reference sequence). This CDR3 has 14 residues. The CDR3 bases are TGTGCCAGCAGCTACAGGGAGTCTGGTGAAAAACTGTTTTTT. Its protein product is CASSYRESGEKLFF.

The genes are TRBV10-3 and TRBJ2-2; possibly TRBD2 for D (5 bases). Germline CDR1 ENHRY, CDR2 SYGVKD. CDR3 size: 15 residues. Trimming took 4 bases from V and 1 from J, leaving 10 bases between them. CDR3 residues: CAISVAGLNTGELFF. In DNA form, the CDR3 reads TGTGCCATCAGTGTGGCAGGACTGAACACCGGGGAGCTGTTTTTT.

V usage is TRBV25-1 and J usage is TRBJ1-4, with a possible D match to TRBD1 (5 bases). CDR1 and CDR2 from the germline V gene are MGHDK and SYGVNS. The V and J ends lost 1 base and 5 bases respectively, with 14 bases between them. CDR3 length: 16 amino acids. This CDR3 reads CASSEFRTPLNEKLFF. Written as DNA, the CDR3 is TGTGCCAGCAGTGAATTTCGGACACCATTAAATGAAAAACTGTTTTTT. The full variable domain, with the rest looked up from reference TRBV25-1 and TRBJ1-4, is EADIYQTPRYLVIGTGKKITLECSQTMGHDKMYWYQQDPGMELHLIHYSYGVNSTEKGDLSSESTVSRIRTEHFPLTLESARPSHTSQYLCASSEFRTPLNEKLFFGSGTQLSVL.